The entry that follows covers one T cell receptor (beta chain) sequence. No antigen is known for it. Within one base of it there is no much larger clone, and no base qualities were kept. The meaning of the sample's treatment or condition label: randomized to nivolumab then ipilimumab (arm A) or the reverse (arm B). None of the patients in the trial had previously been given DNA-damaging chemotherapy. Thawed PBMCs were sorted on a FACS Aria II flow cytometer to isolate live CD3+CD8+ cells negative for CD19 and CD56. Samples came from patients with melanoma in CheckMate 064, a randomized, open-label phase II trial of sequential checkpoint blockade. Leukapheresis was used to collect peripheral blood mononuclear cells, which were then purified with Ficoll-Paque and frozen in human serum with roughly 10% DMSO. Immediately after sorting, the purity of the sorted blood CD3+CD8+ cells was confirmed to be >98%, and DNA was then extracted.

Taken from the germline V gene (reference sequence), the CDR1 and CDR2 loops are MNHEY and SMNVEV. From the cysteine through the phenylalanine, the CDR3 covers 14 amino acids. Only the CDR3 region is kept as DNA, spanning 42 bases read in frame from base 1. Trimming removed 6 bases from V and 0 bases from J, leaving 11 bases between the germline ends. The data are from a study of sequential checkpoint blockade in melanoma (dated by TCRdb to the late 2010s). For the wider study: Patients were assigned by 1:1 randomization to either first-line nivolumab followed by ipilimumab (arm A) or ipilimumab followed by nivolumab (arm B). Maintenance nivolumab was given following each of the two trial sequences. The study at large found these results: The response-prediction model combining TCR metrics and mutation burden needs validation in larger, independent patient cohorts.

The immunoSEQ Assay was used to immunosequence TCRbeta CDR3 regions from genomic DNA. Before high-throughput sequencing, the genomic DNA was amplified using bias-controlled multiplex PCR. The paper's processing steps were these. To quantify the absolute abundance of each unique TCRbeta CDR3 region, the sequences were collapsed and filtered. Clonality was defined as 1 minus Pielou's evenness and was calculated using productive rearrangements only. A previously published method was used to identify clones with significantly greater frequencies in on-treatment samples than in baseline samples. TCRdb took over this immuneACCESS table, retaining in-frame rearrangements with V and J assigned. Such tables are incomplete; in checked studies, under half of the missing clones stem from an unresolved V gene, and the remainder is unexplained. Clone size and V and J calls were adopted from that table, with D and trimming inferred from the DNA. This sample gives 13,000 or so clones in total; about two thirds of them show up just once. The ten largest clones add up to roughly 30% of the sample.

The rearrangement joined TRBV27 to TRBJ1-1, with the identity of the D gene unclear. Sequencing was performed on CD8+ T cells sorted from blood (inferred from file names), taken from a patient given nivolumab and ipilimumab in sequence. The clonotype originates from a human donor with melanoma. CDR3 loop: CASRPVAMNTEAFF. The DNA sequence follows: TGTGCCAGCAGACCGGTCGCAATGAACACTGAAGCTTTCTTT.